This TCR beta chain was captured in a study of CD8 T cells in Susac syndrome. General study findings and limits: A relatively small number of individuals underwent TCR sequencing and HLA analysis.

Blood CD8+ and CD4+ T cells underwent high-throughput TCR beta sequencing. Relapsing-remitting disease, either stable or active, was present in the multiple sclerosis controls, who were treatment-naive patients. In contrast to the negatively isolated CD8+ and CD4+ T cells, TEMRA cells were FACS-enriched. Random hexamers were used to reverse transcribe roughly 0.5 to 1 ug of RNA. TCRdb passed the immunoSEQ multiplex PCR reads through MiXCR, listing each CDR3 protein once. The sample includes about 300,000 distinct CDR3 sequences, 70% to 90% of them seen just once. Remarks on this clonotype: Its target is not known.

V shed 4 bases and J shed 4 bases, with 13 bases lying between them. This CDR3 comprises 14 residues. This chain connects TRBV12-3 or TRBV12-4 to TRBJ2-5; D may be TRBD2 (5 bases). The sequence was obtained from a human donor with multiple sclerosis. The sample taken for sequencing was CD8+ T cells from PBMCs. This CDR3 is CASSSEGVLETQYF. The CDR3 coding sequence is TGTGCCAGCAGTTCCGAGGGAGTTCTAGAGACCCAGTACTTC.